The entry below gives a single T cell receptor (beta chain) sequence along with its context. This entry is derived from a study of long-term antiretroviral therapy in people with HIV. V gave up 6 bases and J gave up 7 bases; unmatched junction bases: 8. The CDR3 is made up of 15 amino acids. The germline CDR1 and CDR2 sequences are SGHNT and YENEEA. The authors ran the immunoSEQ assay, v3.0, at survey level. The data were produced by immunoSEQ multiplex PCR, yet TCRdb's version contains in-frame clones alone and is incomplete. The sample has 19,000 or so clones; about 80% are singletons. This specimen was unsorted PBMCs, taken 0.3 years before starting antiretroviral therapy. The receptor was derived from a man aged 50 or older with HIV. The genes are TRBV11-3 and TRBJ1-5, with 11 positions matching TRBD1. The CDR3 loop reads CASSSGQGDRQPQHF. DNA of the CDR3: TGTGCCAGCAGTTCGGGACAGGGGGATCGGCAGCCCCAGCATTTT.